This entry lists 15 T cell receptor beta chains sequenced from one sample in a study of cytomegalovirus exposure and HLA in healthy donors. Amplification used 60 Vbeta primers and 13 Jbeta primers. The assay was immunoSEQ multiplex PCR, and TCRdb's table has in-frame clones only and misses some. Of roughly 230,000 clones listed, 80% to 95% are singletons. The sample consisted of PBMCs. The receptors derive from a girl aged 2-10 years in good health and CMV-seronegative.

This clone was seen a few times. The chain joins TRBV28 to TRBJ1-2; D unresolved. Germline lookup yields CDR1 MDHEN and CDR2 SYDVKM. The CDR3 length is 15 residues. The V gene lost 4 bases and the J gene lost 6 bases, with 18 bases spanning the gap. The CDR3 DNA sequence: TGTGCCAGCAGTTCGACTCTGCGCCTCCTGGATGGCTACACCTTC. This gives the protein CASSSTLRLLDGYTF.

The rearrangement links TRBV28 to TRBJ1-2, with 7 bases that match TRBD1. After removal of 4 bases from V and 3 bases from J, the junction contained 14 bases not matched to a gene. CDR3 length equals 17 residues. Germline CDR1 is MDHEN and CDR2 is SYDVKM. CDR3 sequence: CASSSRRTGGPDYGYTF. CDR3 DNA sequence: TGTGCCAGCAGTTCGCGTCGGACAGGAGGACCAGACTATGGCTACACCTTC.

The chain recombines TRBV21-1 with TRBJ1-1. TRBV21-1 represents a pseudogene. The CDR3 has 13 amino acids. CDR3 sequence (DNA): TGTGCCAGCAGCAAAGGCGGGGAGAAAAAACCTTTCTTT. As protein: CASSKGGEKKPFF.

This clone was counted once. The rearrangement links TRBV7-9 to TRBJ1-2; tentatively, D is TRBD1 (5 bases). Trimming shortened V by 2 bases and J by 5 bases, and 12 bases separated the two germline ends. The CDR3 consists of 14 residues. Per germline, CDR1 SEHNR and CDR2 FQNEAQ (reference sequence). CDR3 protein: CASSLPDSAYGYTF. DNA for the CDR3: TGTGCCAGCAGCTTACCCGACAGCGCTTATGGCTACACCTTC.

Concerning this clone itself: At one of its ends the junction is not consistent with the germline gene, which may arise from a read error. The V call is TRBV7-7, the J call TRBJ2-5; 9 nucleotides line up with TRBD1. In germline, CDR1 is SSHAT, CDR2 FNYEAQ (reference sequence). There are 15 residues in the CDR3. CDR3 sequence reads: CASSPGQGGQETQYF. The CDR3 DNA is TGTGCTAGCAGCCCGGGACAGGGAGGTCAAGAGACCCAGTACTTC.

The chain couples TRBV7-2 to TRBJ2-2, with D possibly matching TRBD2 (6 bases). V was cut by 0 bases and J by 7 bases, with 6 bases left in between. Germline CDR1 SGHTA, CDR2 FQGNSA. The CDR3 is 13 residues long. CDR3 in amino acids: CASSLAGGGELFF. The CDR3 coding sequence is TGTGCCAGCAGCTTAGCGGGGGGCGGGGAGCTGTTTTTT.

The chain has TRBV7-2 and TRBJ2-3, with D perhaps matching TRBD2 (6 bases). CDR3 length: 15 residues. Trimming cost V 6 bases and J 3 bases, with 16 bases left between them. Germline V gene sequence: CDR1 SGHTA, CDR2 FQGNSA. CDR3 in amino acids: CASRNLATVTDTQYF. The DNA of the CDR3 is TGTGCCAGCAGAAATCTAGCGACTGTTACAGATACGCAGTATTTT. Full variable domain (remainder filled in from reference TRBV7-2 and TRBJ2-3): GAGVSQSPSNKVTEKGKDVELRCDPISGHTALYWYRQSLGQGLEFLIYFQGNSAPDKSGLPSDRFSAERTGGSVSTLTIQRTQQEDSAVYLCASRNLATVTDTQYFGPGTRLTVL.

This chain links TRBV25-1 with TRBJ2-2, with D perhaps TRBD2 (5 bases). This CDR3 is 15 amino acids long. Germline assignment: CDR1 MGHDK and CDR2 SYGVNS. V lost 10 bases, J lost 0 bases, and 15 bases lay in between. In nucleotides, the CDR3 is TGTGCCACCCGGGGAACAGCACCGAACACCGGGGAGCTGTTTTTT. It is translated as CATRGTAPNTGELFF.

V is TRBV2 and J is TRBJ2-1; possible D gene TRBD2, 5 bases. The germline V gene has CDR1 SNHLY and CDR2 FYNNEI. This CDR3 region has 15 residues. V was clipped by 4 bases and J by 2 bases, with 12 bases between them. The CDR3 bases are TGTGCCAGCAGTGTGGAGGCTAGCACCTACAATGAGCAGTTCTTC. It codes for CASSVEASTYNEQFF.

The V and J genes are TRBV10-2 and TRBJ2-7; maybe TRBD1 (6 bases). Germline CDR1 and CDR2: WSHSY and SAAADI. V was clipped by 0 bases and J by 2 bases, with 14 bases between them. The CDR3 contains 16 residues. CDR3 region: CASSESGWTEPYEQYF. The CDR3, as DNA: TGCGCCAGCAGTGAGTCGGGGTGGACAGAGCCCTACGAGCAGTACTTC.

This chain joins TRBV27 and TRBJ2-7, with D possibly matching TRBD1 (5 bases). Germline CDR1 and CDR2: MNHEY and SMNVEV (reference sequence). This CDR3 spans 14 amino acids. V was clipped by 1 base and J by 1 base, with 8 bases between them. The CDR3 sequence: CASSLYDSSYEQYF. The CDR3 region has the DNA TGTGCCAGCAGTTTATATGACAGTTCCTACGAGCAGTACTTC.

This chain joins TRBV18 and TRBJ2-5; possible D gene TRBD2, 6 bases. The CDR3 runs 13 residues. Germline CDR1 KGHSH, CDR2 LQKENI. Trimming removed 6 bases at V and 4 bases at J, with 12 bases between. CDR3 nucleotide sequence: TGTGCCAGCTCCCGACTAGAGGGAGAGACCCAGTACTTC. Its protein is CASSRLEGETQYF. The full variable domain, completed using reference TRBV18 and TRBJ2-5, is NAGVMQNPRHLVRRRGQEARLRCSPMKGHSHVYWYRQLPEEGLKFMVYLQKENIIDESGMPKERFSAEFPKEGPSILRIQQVVRGDSAAYFCASSRLEGETQYFGPGTRLLVL.

The chain has TRBV27 and TRBJ2-7; 7 nucleotides agree with TRBD1. The CDR3 is made up of 15 amino acids. Looked up from germline, CDR1 is MNHEY and CDR2 is SMNVEV (reference sequence). With V trimmed by 2 bases and J by 2 bases, 6 bases remained unmatched. CDR3 coding DNA: TGTGCCAGCAGTTTAGCCAGGGACAGACCCTACGAGCAGTACTTC. Its protein is CASSLARDRPYEQYF.

The V call is TRBV25-1, the J call TRBJ2-1; 9 nucleotides line up with TRBD2. The CDR3 runs to 16 residues. Germline lookup yields CDR1 MGHDK and CDR2 SYGVNS. V was pared by 5 bases and J by 0 bases, with 5 bases of the junction left unmatched. The CDR3 region has the DNA TGTGCCAGCAGTCTCCTAGCGGGGAGCTCCTACAATGAGCAGTTCTTC. This encodes CASSLLAGSSYNEQFF. The variable domain in full, with the rest retrieved from reference TRBV25-1 and TRBJ2-1, is EADIYQTPRYLVIGTGKKITLECSQTMGHDKMYWYQQDPGMELHLIHYSYGVNSTEKGDLSSESTVSRIRTEHFPLTLESARPSHTSQYLCASSLLAGSSYNEQFFGPGTRLTVL.

The rearrangement links TRBV7-6 to TRBJ2-7, with TRBD2 identical over 10 bases. CDR3 length equals 21 residues. V was clipped by 2 bases and J by 5 bases; unmatched bases: 24. Germline loops: CDR1 SGHVS, CDR2 FNYEAQ. This CDR3 is CASSLTGFLASGGPFLHEQYF. The CDR3 coding sequence is TGTGCCAGCAGCTTAACCGGGTTCTTGGCTAGCGGGGGACCCTTTCTCCACGAGCAGTACTTC.